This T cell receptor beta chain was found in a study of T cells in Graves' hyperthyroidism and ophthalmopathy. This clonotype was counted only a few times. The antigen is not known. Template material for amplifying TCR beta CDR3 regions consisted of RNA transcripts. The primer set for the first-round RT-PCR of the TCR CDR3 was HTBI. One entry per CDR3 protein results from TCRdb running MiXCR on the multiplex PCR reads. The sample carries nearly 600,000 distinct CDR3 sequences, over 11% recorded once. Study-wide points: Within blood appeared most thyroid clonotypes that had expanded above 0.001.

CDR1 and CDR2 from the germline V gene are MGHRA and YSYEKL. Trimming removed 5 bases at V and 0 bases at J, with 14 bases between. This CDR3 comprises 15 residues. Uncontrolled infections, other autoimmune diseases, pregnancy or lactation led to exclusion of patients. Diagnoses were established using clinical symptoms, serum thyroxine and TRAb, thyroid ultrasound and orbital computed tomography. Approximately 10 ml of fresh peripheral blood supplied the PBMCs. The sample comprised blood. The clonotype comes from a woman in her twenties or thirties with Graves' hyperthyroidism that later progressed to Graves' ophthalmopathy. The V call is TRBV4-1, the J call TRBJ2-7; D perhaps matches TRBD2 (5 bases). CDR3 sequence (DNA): TGCGCCAGCAGCAGAGGAGCGGAAAGCTCCTACGAGCAGTACTTC. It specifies CASSRGAESSYEQYF.